One sample yielded the 32 T cell receptor beta chains listed below, sequenced in a study of immune heterogeneity within non-small cell lung tumors. The authors used roughly 600 ng of bulk tumor genomic DNA per sample as template. In surgery, several biopsies were collected from each primary tumor at widely spaced sites. Newly diagnosed with untreated non-small cell lung cancer, the patients underwent curative surgery. Multiplex PCR (32 V and 13 J primers) was used to amplify the TCR beta CDR3. TCRdb processed the multiplex PCR reads anew with MiXCR; each CDR3 protein has one entry. The sample has about 2,000 distinct CDR3 sequences; about 22% are singletons. The sample comprised lung tumor tissue. The receptors here all came from a woman in her forties or fifties with non-small cell lung cancer.

V is TRBV4-1 and J is TRBJ2-3; the match to TRBD2 covers 9 bases. Germline values: CDR1 MGHRA, CDR2 YSYEKL. This CDR3 is 18 amino acids long. Trimming cost V 5 bases and J 6 bases; bases outside gene matches: 18. The CDR3 protein is CASSSRGKRGEGGDTQYF. Here the CDR3 DNA reads TGCGCCAGCAGCTCCCGCGGCAAGCGGGGGGAGGGTGGCGATACGCAGTATTTT.

Notes on this clonotype: A clone one base away is much larger, so this may be a read error. The chain joins TRBV29-1 to TRBJ1-1, with D perhaps TRBD1 (5 bases). The V gene's germline CDR1 is SQVTM and CDR2 ANQGSEA. CDR3 length equals 15 residues. This chain's CDR3 is CSVIPGVMGNTESFF. The CDR3 DNA sequence: TGCAGCGTCATCCCGGGGGTTATGGGGAACACTGAATCTTTCTTT.

This clonotype is medium-sized within its sample. V usage is TRBV12-3 or TRBV12-4 and J usage is TRBJ2-5; D is unresolved. V was clipped by 1 base and J by 1 base, with 7 bases between them. The CDR3 length is 14 residues. The DNA for the CDR3 is TGTGCCAGCAGTTTAGAGGCGCTCCAAGAGACCCAGTACTTC. Residues: CASSLEALQETQYF.

This clonotype qualifies as medium-sized. The V gene is TRBV11-2, the J gene TRBJ2-1; possibly TRBD1 or TRBD2 for D (6 bases each). The CDR3 contains 19 residues. Trimming left V 0 bases short and J 7 bases short, with 25 bases between. Germline V gene data show CDR1 as SGHAT and CDR2 as FQNNGV. CDR3 sequence reads: CASSLDLEGGHTSGNEQFF. As DNA, the CDR3 is TGTGCCAGCAGCTTAGATTTGGAGGGGGGACATACTTCGGGGAATGAGCAGTTCTTC. Based on the CDR3 plus reference TRBV11-2 and TRBJ2-1, the full variable domain is EAGVAQSPRYKIIEKRQSVAFWCNPISGHATLYWYQQILGQGPKLLIQFQNNGVVDDSQLPKDRFSAERLKGVDSTLKIQPAKLEDSAVYLCASSLDLEGGHTSGNEQFFGPGTRLTVL.

On this clonotype: Just one base apart from a much larger clone, this may be a read error. The chain couples TRBV7-9 to TRBJ2-7; either TRBD1 or TRBD2 may supply D (5 bases each). Germline CDR1 and CDR2: SEHNR and FQNEAQ (reference sequence). CDR3 length: 12 residues. CDR3 sequence reads: CASGDGSYEKYF. For the CDR3, the DNA is TGTGCCAGCGGGGACGGATCCTACGAGAAGTACTTC.

This clonotype ranks as medium-sized. The chain links TRBV12-3 or TRBV12-4 to TRBJ2-2; D ambiguous. The V end lost 2 bases, the J end lost 8 bases, and 6 bases lay between the germline ends. The CDR3 is 12 amino acids. CDR3 nucleotides: TGTGCCAGCAGTTTAAGCTGGGGGGAGCTGTTTTTT. It is translated as CASSLSWGELFF.

This clonotype is medium-sized (0.01 to 0.1%). The genes are TRBV4-1 and TRBJ1-1; maybe TRBD1 (6 bases). The CDR3 length is 15 residues. CDR1 and CDR2 from the germline V gene are MGHRA and YSYEKL. Trimming cost V 8 bases and J 1 base, with 17 bases left between them. The CDR3 nucleotides read TGCGCCAGCCGCCCGATCGGGGGCACGAACACTGAAGCTTTCTTT. This sequence encodes CASRPIGGTNTEAFF.

Regarding this clonotype: A much more abundant neighbour one base away suggests this may be a read error. The chain couples TRBV14 to TRBJ1-2; D ambiguous. Trimming cost V 4 bases and J 4 bases, with 10 bases left between them. CDR3 length: 13 residues. Germline CDR1 SGHDN, CDR2 FVKESK. The CDR3 sequence: CASSPQIRYGYTF. CDR3 nucleotide sequence: TGTGCCAGCAGCCCTCAAATTCGCTATGGCTACACCTTC.

A few counts support this clonotype. This chain links TRBV2 with TRBJ2-2, with a possible D match to TRBD2 (7 bases). V gave up 5 bases and J gave up 2 bases, with 21 bases separating them. The germline V gene encodes CDR1 SNHLY and CDR2 FYNNEI. This CDR3 region has 18 residues. The CDR3 DNA follows: TGTGCCAGCAGTCGTCGGGGGGCCCAGGGAACTAACACCGGGGAGCTGTTTTTT. The encoded protein is CASSRRGAQGTNTGELFF.

This clonotype ranks as large. V and J are TRBV12-3 or TRBV12-4 and TRBJ2-2, with a weak D call TRBD1 (6 bases). V was pared by 3 bases and J by 1 base, with 15 bases between. This CDR3 is built from 17 residues. The CDR3 DNA follows: TGTGCCAGCAGTTTTAAGGGACAATTCTTGAACACCGGGGAGCTGTTTTTT. Its protein product is CASSFKGQFLNTGELFF.

This clonotype is medium-sized by share. The CDR3 DNA reads as TGTGCCAGCAGTTTAAGGTCGGGCAGGGGTTATGAAAAACTGTTTTTT. Protein: CASSLRSGRGYEKLFF. The chain employs TRBV27 and TRBJ1-4, with a tentative D call TRBD1 (6 bases). Germline V gene data show CDR1 as MNHEY and CDR2 as SMNVEV (reference sequence). V gave up 2 bases and J gave up 6 bases, with 16 bases separating them. The CDR3 contains 16 residues.

Notes on this clonotype: Germline and junction disagree at one end, which may indicate a read error. The V call is TRBV27, the J call TRBJ2-7; 11 bases agree with TRBD2. Germline V gives CDR1 MNHEY, CDR2 SMNVEV (reference sequence). The CDR3 extends over 16 amino acids. DNA of the CDR3: TGTGCCAGCAGTGCTAGACTAGCGGGACCCTCCCACGAGCAGTACTTC. Its protein is CASSARLAGPSHEQYF.

This clonotype rates as medium-sized. The genes are TRBV27 and TRBJ2-3; 9 bases map to TRBD2. CDR1 and CDR2 (germline): MNHEY, SMNVEV (reference sequence). This CDR3 contains 15 residues. V shed 6 bases and J 10 bases; nucleotides not matched to a gene: 14. For the CDR3, the DNA is TGTGCCAGCAGCTCTCTAGCGGGACCGGGGTCGGCGCAGTATTTT. Residues: CASSSLAGPGSAQYF.

The chain employs TRBV7-3 and TRBJ2-1, with unresolved D. V lost 5 bases, J lost 4 bases, and 18 bases lay in between. The CDR3 totals 16 residues. Germline CDR1 is SGHTA and CDR2 is FQGTGA. The CDR3 protein is CASSESKSAIYNEQFF. The CDR3 nucleotides read TGTGCCAGCAGCGAGTCAAAGTCAGCAATATACAATGAGCAGTTCTTC.

Relative to its sample, this clonotype is large (0.1 to 1%). The rearrangement joins TRBV3-1 to TRBJ1-2, with TRBD1 matching over 8 bases. The CDR3 spans 13 residues. The junction had 11 bases not matched to a gene; V was cut back by 4 bases and J by 13 bases. CDR1 and CDR2 from the germline V gene are LGHDT and YNNKEL (reference sequence). The CDR3 DNA is TGTGCCAGCAGCCCTCGACAGGGGTCGGCTGGCACCTTC. Translation gives CASSPRQGSAGTF.

By sample share, this clonotype is large. The chain has TRBV3-1 and TRBJ1-2; no firm D call. This CDR3 has 14 residues. V dropped 2 bases and J dropped 0 bases, with 7 bases sitting between them. From germline, CDR1 is LGHDT and CDR2 YNNKEL (reference sequence). The CDR3 sequence: CASSQLAPNYGYTF. In DNA form, the CDR3 reads TGTGCCAGCAGCCAATTGGCCCCTAACTATGGCTACACCTTC.

By proportion, this clonotype is medium-sized. The rearrangement joins TRBV20-1 to TRBJ1-5; D is possibly TRBD1 (5 bases). CDR3 size: 14 residues. The V gene's germline CDR1 is DFQATT and CDR2 SNEGSKA (reference sequence). V lost 6 bases to trimming and J lost 6 bases, with 18 bases between them. CDR3 DNA sequence: TGCAGTGCCTCATCTCCAGGGATAGCTCAGCCCCAGCATTTT. Translation: CSASSPGIAQPQHF.

This clonotype is medium-sized by share. This chain joins TRBV20-1 and TRBJ1-5; 7 positions agree with TRBD1. J lost 4 bases, V lost 6 bases, and 6 bases had no gene match. The V gene's germline CDR1 is DFQATT and CDR2 SNEGSKA (reference sequence). This CDR3 has 13 amino acids. The CDR3 protein is CSAETGVNQPQHF. The CDR3 DNA reads as TGCAGTGCGGAAACAGGGGTAAATCAGCCCCAGCATTTT.

The chain recombines TRBV20-1 with TRBJ1-6; possible D gene TRBD1, 6 bases. Trimming took off 3 bases at V and 8 bases at J, with 20 bases between the two ends. Germline assignment: CDR1 DFQATT and CDR2 SNEGSKA (reference sequence). The CDR3 loop spans 16 amino acids. The CDR3 coding sequence is TGCAGTGCTAGGGATGGCCGGGACATCGGTGATTCACCCCTCCACTTT. Encoded protein: CSARDGRDIGDSPLHF.

This clonotype is medium-sized (0.01 to 0.1%) by share. The CDR3 nucleotides are TGTGCCAGCAGTGAATGGAAGGGGAGCGACGAGCAGTACTTC. It is translated as CASSEWKGSDEQYF. The rearrangement joins TRBV25-1 to TRBJ2-7; D tentatively reads TRBD1 or TRBD2 (5 bases each). This CDR3 is built from 14 residues. V dropped 1 base and J dropped 5 bases, with 12 bases sitting between them. Per the germline V gene, CDR1 is MGHDK and CDR2 is SYGVNS.

This clonotype is labeled large. The V call is TRBV28, the J call TRBJ1-5; D is unclear. CDR1 MDHEN and CDR2 SYDVKM come from the germline V gene. V dropped 5 bases and J dropped 1 base, with 12 bases sitting between them. The CDR3 is made up of 15 amino acids. The chain's CDR3 is CASSTIRESNQPQHF. The CDR3 region has the DNA TGTGCCAGCAGTACAATTCGGGAGAGCAATCAGCCCCAGCATTTT.

This chain links TRBV3-1 with TRBJ1-3; 8 bases are shared with TRBD1. This CDR3 contains 16 residues. The V and J ends lost 0 bases and 4 bases, in that order; junction bases with no gene match: 5. Per the germline V gene, CDR1 is LGHDT and CDR2 is YNNKEL (reference sequence). The CDR3 nucleotides read TGTGCCAGCAGCCAAGATAGGACAGGGTTCGGAAACACCATATATTTT. Translating gives CASSQDRTGFGNTIYF.

This clonotype qualifies as medium-sized (0.01 to 0.1%). The chain has TRBV3-1 and TRBJ2-7; 10 bases line up with TRBD1. The V and J ends lost 3 bases and 3 bases, in that order; junction bases with no gene match: 11. Germline assignment: CDR1 LGHDT and CDR2 YNNKEL (reference sequence). The CDR3 extends over 17 amino acids. The CDR3 nucleotides are TGTGCCAGCAGCCACCGTTGGGGACAGGGGATAAACTACGAGCAGTACTTC. Protein product: CASSHRWGQGINYEQYF.

J is TRBJ2-7 and V is TRBV4-3; D is perhaps TRBD1 (5 bases). Deletions cut 0 bases from V and 4 bases from J, with 7 bases between. Looked up from germline, CDR1 is LGHNA and CDR2 is YSLEER. The CDR3 loop spans 13 amino acids. CDR3 sequence: CASSQDRGYEQYF. The CDR3, as DNA: TGCGCCAGCAGCCAAGATAGGGGATACGAGCAGTACTTC.

This clonotype qualifies as medium-sized. CDR3 protein: CASSLATNYGYTF. CDR3 in DNA: TGTGCCAGCAGCTTAGCGACTAACTATGGCTACACCTTC. This chain links TRBV11-2 with TRBJ1-2; D unresolved. The CDR3 is 13 residues long. The germline V and J ends were trimmed by 1 base and 0 bases, with 3 bases remaining between them. CDR1 SGHAT and CDR2 FQNNGV come from the germline V gene.

By sample fraction, this clonotype is medium-sized (0.01 to 0.1%). The chain links TRBV5-8 to TRBJ2-7; 12 nucleotides agree with TRBD2. V lost 1 base, J lost 4 bases, and 12 bases stayed unmatched. The CDR3 has 18 residues. Germline V CDR1 and CDR2: SGHTS, YDEGEE. The CDR3 bases are TGTGCCAGCAGCTTGAGTCCAGGACTAGCGGGGATCTCTTACGAGCAGTACTTC. It specifies CASSLSPGLAGISYEQYF. The full variable domain, completed using reference TRBV5-8 and TRBJ2-7, is EAGVTQSPTHLIKTRGQQATLRCSPISGHTSVYWYQQALGLGLQFLLWYDEGEERNRGNFPPRFSGRQFPNYSSELNVNALELEDSALYLCASSLSPGLAGISYEQYFGPGTRLTVT.

By frequency in the sample, this clonotype is large. This chain joins TRBV10-3 and TRBJ1-3, with a weak D call TRBD1 (6 bases). V gave up 4 bases and J gave up 2 bases, with 12 bases separating them. The CDR3 runs to 15 residues. Germline loops: CDR1 ENHRY, CDR2 SYGVKD. The CDR3, as DNA: TGTGCCATCAGTGTGGGGGGCCAAACTGGAAACACCATATATTTT. It specifies CAISVGGQTGNTIYF.

About this clonotype itself: The junction shows a germline mismatch at one end, possibly a read error. The J gene is TRBJ1-5, the V gene TRBV6-2 or TRBV6-3, with TRBD1 matching 8 bases. This CDR3 spans 14 amino acids. Per germline, CDR1 MNHEY and CDR2 SVGEGT. The CDR3 region has the DNA TGTGCCACCAGCTGGGGGACAGGAGATCAGCCCCGGCATTTT. This translates into CATSWGTGDQPRHF.

This clonotype is judged large. The chain carries TRBV20-1 and TRBJ2-7; TRBD2 might be the D (6 bases). The CDR3 spans 15 residues. With 5 bases removed from V and 5 bases from J, the gap between germline ends came to 22 bases. CDR1 is DFQATT, CDR2 SNEGSKA, per germline (reference sequence). The CDR3 reads CSAEGVASVYNEQYF. As DNA, the CDR3 is TGCAGTGCTGAGGGCGTGGCTAGCGTCTACAACGAGCAGTACTTC.

Comment on this clonotype: A much more abundant neighbour one base away suggests this may be a read error. The V gene is TRBV7-9, the J gene TRBJ1-4; D is perhaps TRBD1 (5 bases). V lost 1 base, J lost 1 base, and 13 bases lay in between. The CDR3 runs 17 residues. Germline V lookup: CDR1 SEHNR, CDR2 FQNEAQ (reference sequence). The CDR3 region has the DNA TGTGCCAGCAGCTTAGGTTCAGGGTTGAAAACTAATGAAAAACTGTTTTTT. Translating gives CASSLGSGLKTNEKLFF.

In its sample, this clonotype is large. V is TRBV9 and J is TRBJ1-1; D unclear. The CDR3 totals 18 residues. V shed 3 bases and J shed 1 base, with 22 bases lying between them. Per germline, CDR1 SGDLS and CDR2 YYNGEE. The CDR3 is CASSAAPRVEGKNTEAFF. The CDR3 DNA reads as TGTGCCAGCAGCGCAGCCCCCCGCGTCGAAGGTAAGAACACTGAAGCTTTCTTT. The full variable domain, its missing parts supplied by reference TRBV9 and TRBJ1-1, is DSGVTQTPKHLITATGQRVTLRCSPRSGDLSVYWYQQSLDQGLQFLIQYYNGEERAKGNILERFSAQQFPDLHSELNLSSLELGDSALYFCASSAAPRVEGKNTEAFFGQGTRLTVV.

By frequency in the sample, this clonotype is medium-sized. The chain recombines TRBV7-3 with TRBJ2-3; tentative D call: TRBD2 (6 bases). This CDR3 spans 16 amino acids. The V gene lost 2 bases and the J gene lost 3 bases, with 15 bases spanning the gap. CDR1 is SGHTA and CDR2 is FQGTGA in the germline V gene. CDR3 coding DNA: TGTGCCAGCAGCTTATATCGTCTCGGGACTACAGATACGCAGTATTTT. This gives the protein CASSLYRLGTTDTQYF.